This entry lists 26 T cell receptor beta chains sequenced from one sample in a study of beta chain features in type 1 diabetes. All of the isolated RNA was reverse transcribed, so expressed TCRB transcripts were sequenced. Assay used: immunoSEQ multiplex PCR; TCRdb lists only in-frame clones, some missing. The table shows about 250,000 clones, with 13% to 15% occurring only once. Sequenced material: naive CD4+ T cells from blood. Receptors were obtained from a woman aged 35 to 49 in good health.

This clone came up a few times. The chain has TRBV29-1 and TRBJ1-1; D is uncertain. Trimming stripped 6 bases from V and 5 bases from J, with 10 bases between. There are 11 residues in the CDR3. The V gene's germline CDR1 is SQVTM and CDR2 ANQGSEA. The DNA of the CDR3 is TGCAGCGTGGACCGGGGAACTGAAGCTTTCTTT. Protein: CSVDRGTEAFF.

Here the CDR3 reads CASSATGHSYGYTF. CDR3 nucleotides: TGTGCCAGCAGTGCCACGGGACACTCATATGGCTACACCTTC. This chain links TRBV6-5 with TRBJ1-2, with TRBD1 as a possible D gene (6 bases). CDR1 and CDR2 (germline): MNHEY, SVGAGI. The CDR3 has 14 residues. V dropped 5 bases and J dropped 5 bases, with 15 bases sitting between them.

This chain connects TRBV7-8 to TRBJ1-4; maybe TRBD1 (5 bases). V gave up 5 bases and J gave up 5 bases, with 12 bases separating them. In germline, CDR1 is SGHVS, CDR2 FQNEAQ. The CDR3 runs 14 residues. CDR3: CASSPTGSNEKLFF. DNA for the CDR3: TGTGCCAGCAGCCCTACAGGATCGAATGAAAAACTGTTTTTT.

The chain is built from TRBV2 and TRBJ1-6; 7 nucleotides agree with TRBD1. The germline V gene has CDR1 SNHLY and CDR2 FYNNEI. This CDR3 is 15 amino acids long. Trimming removed 6 bases from V and 0 bases from J; junction bases left unmatched: 2. CDR3 DNA sequence: TGTGCCAGCAGGCGACAGGGCTCCTATAATTCACCCCTCCACTTT. Translation gives CASRRQGSYNSPLHF. Supplemented by reference TRBV2 and TRBJ1-6, the full variable domain reads EPEVTQTPSHQVTQMGQEVILRCVPISNHLYFYWYRQILGQKVEFLVSFYNNEISEKSEIFDDQFSVERPDGSNFTLKIRSTKLEDSAMYFCASRRQGSYNSPLHFGNGTRLTVT.

The table lists this clone with a few counts. The chain employs TRBV9 and TRBJ1-5; 9 bases are shared with TRBD1. The V gene end was trimmed by 4 bases and the J gene end by 6 bases; junction bases not matched to a gene: 8. The CDR3 contains 15 residues. Germline V gene lookup returns CDR1 SGDLS and CDR2 YYNGEE. The DNA of the CDR3 is TGTGCCAGCAGCTCGGACAGGGGAGGTAGTCAGCCCCAGCATTTT. This sequence encodes CASSSDRGGSQPQHF.

The chain recombines TRBV7-6 with TRBJ1-2; D is perhaps TRBD1 (6 bases). The germline V gene encodes CDR1 SGHVS and CDR2 FNYEAQ. The CDR3 consists of 14 residues. V lost 1 base and J 3 bases, leaving 9 bases between the germline ends. The CDR3 here is CASSLGAGDYGYTF. In DNA, the CDR3 is TGTGCCAGCAGCTTAGGGGCAGGGGACTATGGCTACACCTTC.

The chain couples TRBV5-1 to TRBJ2-5; 8 bases align to TRBD1. The CDR3 is made up of 14 amino acids. V shed 4 bases and J 5 bases; nucleotides not matched to a gene: 7. Per the germline V gene, CDR1 is SGHRS and CDR2 is YFSETQ. For the CDR3, the DNA is TGCGCCAGCAGCAAGACAGGGGCTGGGGAGACCCAGTACTTC. Encoded protein: CASSKTGAGETQYF. Combining the CDR3 with reference TRBV5-1 and TRBJ2-5 gives the whole variable domain KAGVTQTPRYLIKTRGQQVTLSCSPISGHRSVSWYQQTPGQGLQFLFEYFSETQRNKGNFPGRFSGRQFSNSRSEMNVSTLELGDSALYLCASSKTGAGETQYFGPGTRLLVL.

This clone was observed a few times. The chain combines TRBV5-4 with TRBJ2-5; 8 nucleotides line up with TRBD1. Germline CDR1 is SGHNT and CDR2 is YYREEE (reference sequence). The trim removed 4 bases at V and 4 bases at J, leaving 6 bases unmatched. The CDR3 has 14 amino acids. The CDR3 is CASSRRGRAETQYF. For the CDR3, the DNA is TGTGCCAGCAGCCGCAGGGGGCGCGCAGAGACCCAGTACTTC.

V and J are TRBV11-3 and TRBJ2-3; 9 nucleotides line up with TRBD2. The CDR3 extends over 15 amino acids. CDR1 SGHNT and CDR2 YENEEA come from the germline V gene. V was clipped by 4 bases and J by 5 bases; unmatched bases: 7. This chain's CDR3 is CASSSFSSGIDTQYF. The CDR3, as DNA: TGTGCCAGCAGCTCTTTCTCTAGCGGGATAGATACGCAGTATTTT.

This clone appeared a few times. The J gene is TRBJ2-7, the V gene TRBV10-1; 7 bases fit TRBD1. CDR3 size: 14 residues. Trimming took 4 bases from V and 2 from J; bases not matched to a gene: 5. The germline V gene has CDR1 WNHNN and CDR2 SYGVQD (reference sequence). The CDR3: CASSAEQGPYEQYF. In DNA form, the CDR3 reads TGCGCCAGCAGTGCTGAACAGGGGCCCTACGAGCAGTACTTC.

This sequence joins TRBV7-8 and TRBJ1-5, with 7 positions matching TRBD1. Trimming took 5 bases from V and 0 from J; bases not matched to a gene: 10. The germline V gene encodes CDR1 SGHVS and CDR2 FQNEAQ. This CDR3 comprises 17 residues. The CDR3 loop is CASSPPGQSYSNQPQHF. CDR3 in DNA: TGTGCCAGCAGCCCCCCGGGACAGTCATATAGCAATCAGCCCCAGCATTTT.

Note on this clone: This sample also contains other DNA sequences that code for the same CDR3. This chain connects TRBV5-1 to TRBJ2-7; 11 nucleotides agree with TRBD1. The CDR3 has 15 amino acids. Germline V gene data show CDR1 as SGHRS and CDR2 as YFSETQ. Trimming cost V 0 bases and J 3 bases; bases outside gene matches: 2. The CDR3 DNA reads TGCGCCAGCAGCTTGGTGGGGACAGGGGGCTACGAGCAGTACTTC. It codes for CASSLVGTGGYEQYF.

The chain combines TRBV5-8 with TRBJ2-1; D is undetermined. Germline V gene lookup returns CDR1 SGHTS and CDR2 YDEGEE. Trimming pared 2 bases from V and 2 bases from J, leaving 8 bases between. The CDR3 is made up of 14 amino acids. CDR3 loop: CASSFTPPYNEQFF. As DNA, the CDR3 is TGTGCCAGCAGCTTTACACCCCCCTACAATGAGCAGTTCTTC.

V is TRBV9 and J is TRBJ2-3; no reliable D call. CDR3 size: 14 residues. V was trimmed by 0 bases and J by 0 bases, leaving 5 bases between them. Germline CDR1 SGDLS, CDR2 YYNGEE. The DNA of the CDR3 is TGTGCCAGCAGCGTAGCTAGTAGCACAGATACGCAGTATTTT. It encodes CASSVASSTDTQYF.

The V and J genes are TRBV6-5 and TRBJ2-1, with 10 bases identical to TRBD2. CDR3 length: 15 residues. V trimming: 2 bases; J trimming: 5 bases; junction bases outside the gene matches: 3. Germline V lookup: CDR1 MNHEY, CDR2 SVGAGI. CDR3 in DNA: TGTGCCAGCAGTTACAGCGGGGGGGCCCACAATGAGCAGTTCTTC. Translated, it gives CASSYSGGAHNEQFF.

This chain links TRBV6-5 with TRBJ2-7, with D perhaps TRBD1 (6 bases). CDR1 MNHEY and CDR2 SVGAGI come from the germline V gene. The V gene lost 0 bases and the J gene lost 6 bases, with 12 bases spanning the gap. The CDR3 consists of 14 residues. CDR3 sequence: CASSYSTQGSEQYF. The CDR3 DNA is TGTGCCAGCAGTTACTCCACACAGGGCTCCGAGCAGTACTTC.

The V call is TRBV7-2, the J call TRBJ2-1, with 9 bases aligning to TRBD2. Germline V gene sequence: CDR1 SGHTA, CDR2 FQGNSA. Trimming took 0 bases from V and 9 from J; bases not matched to a gene: 15. The length of the CDR3 is 18 residues. CDR3 residues: CASSLAPSRAGGEVEQFF. The CDR3 DNA sequence: TGTGCCAGCAGCTTAGCTCCGAGCAGAGCGGGAGGAGAAGTTGAGCAGTTCTTC. The full variable domain, its missing parts supplied by reference TRBV7-2 and TRBJ2-1, is GAGVSQSPSNKVTEKGKDVELRCDPISGHTALYWYRQSLGQGLEFLIYFQGNSAPDKSGLPSDRFSAERTGGSVSTLTIQRTQQEDSAVYLCASSLAPSRAGGEVEQFFGPGTRLTVL.

The J gene is TRBJ2-1, the V gene TRBV25-1; a weak D match, TRBD2 (6 bases). V lost 4 bases and J lost 0, with 13 bases in between. This CDR3 has 16 amino acids. Germline loops: CDR1 MGHDK, CDR2 SYGVNS. CDR3 in amino acids: CASSARGSLSYNEQFF. As DNA, the CDR3 is TGTGCCAGCAGTGCTCGGGGGAGCCTCTCCTACAATGAGCAGTTCTTC.

This clone was found a few times. The chain couples TRBV7-8 to TRBJ1-3; the D gene is possibly TRBD1 (5 bases). The V gene lost 8 bases and the J gene lost 8 bases, with 19 bases spanning the gap. The germline CDR1 and CDR2 sequences are SGHVS and FQNEAQ. CDR3 size: 14 residues. CDR3 in amino acids: CASLQGRGEDTIYF. The CDR3 DNA reads TGTGCCAGCCTCCAGGGCCGGGGGGAGGACACCATATATTTT. Full variable domain (remainder filled in from reference TRBV7-8 and TRBJ1-3): GAGVSQSPRYKVAKRGQDVALRCDPISGHVSLFWYQQALGQGPEFLTYFQNEAQLDKSGLPSDRFFAERPEGSVSTLKIQRTQQEDSAVYLCASLQGRGEDTIYFGEGSWLTVV.

V usage is TRBV4-1 and J usage is TRBJ1-2; 7 positions match TRBD1. The CDR3 sequence is 16 residues long. Trimming took 5 bases from V and 5 from J; bases not matched to a gene: 14. Per the germline V gene, CDR1 is MGHRA and CDR2 is YSYEKL. Here the CDR3 DNA reads TGCGCCAGCAGCGTACCGGGACAGATCCTTGGGTATGGCTACACCTTC. Translating gives CASSVPGQILGYGYTF.

This clone appeared a few times. The rearrangement joins TRBV23-1 to TRBJ1-5, with 7 positions matching TRBD1. TRBV23-1 belongs to the ORF category, with a function that is uncertain. Unmatched junction bases numbered 12, after V lost 7 bases and J lost 0 bases. The CDR3 is made up of 17 amino acids. DNA for the CDR3: TGCGCCAGCACACTCCGACAGGGAATTTATAGCAATCAGCCCCAGCATTTT. Amino acids: CASTLRQGIYSNQPQHF.

This chain joins TRBV5-6 and TRBJ2-5, with 10 nucleotides matching TRBD1. Germline values: CDR1 SGHDT, CDR2 YYEEEE. Losses at the gene ends were 2 bases for V and 2 bases for J; bases not matched to a gene: 3. The CDR3 has 15 residues. In DNA form, the CDR3 reads TGTGCCAGCAGCTTCGACAGGGGGCTACAAGAGACCCAGTACTTC. Translating it yields CASSFDRGLQETQYF.

This clone was seen more than once but under ten times. The chain has TRBV2 and TRBJ2-6; possible D gene TRBD2, 6 bases. CDR1 SNHLY and CDR2 FYNNEI come from the germline V gene. CDR3 length equals 12 residues. V lost 6 bases and J lost 18, with 18 bases in between. This CDR3 reads CASSGPGQGGTF. The CDR3 coding sequence is TGTGCCAGCAGCGGGCCCGGGCAGGGAGGGACTTTC.

This clone came up many times. The chain recombines TRBV7-9 with TRBJ2-3; TRBD2 matches 8 bases. Trimming at V came to 5 bases and at J to 3 bases, leaving 7 bases not matched to a gene. The germline CDR1 and CDR2 sequences are SEHNR and FQNEAQ (reference sequence). CDR3 size: 15 residues. The CDR3: CASSRRGGRTDTQYF. The DNA for the CDR3 is TGTGCCAGCAGCCGCCGGGGGGGCCGGACAGATACGCAGTATTTT. Supplemented by reference TRBV7-9 and TRBJ2-3, the full variable domain reads DTGVSQNPRHKITKRGQNVTFRCDPISEHNRLYWYRQTLGQGPEFLTYFQNEAQLEKSRLLSDRFSAERPKGSFSTLEIQRTEQGDSAMYLCASSRRGGRTDTQYFGPGTRLTVL.

The CDR3 DNA reads TGCGCCAGCAGCTTGGTAGAAAATTCGAAGATGAACACTGAAGCTTTCTTT. It encodes CASSLVENSKMNTEAFF. The chain employs TRBV5-1 and TRBJ1-1; D is undetermined. Germline V gives CDR1 SGHRS, CDR2 YFSETQ. The CDR3 is 17 amino acids. Between the trimmed V and J ends, which lost 0 bases and 0 bases, there was a span of 15 bases.

Only a few counts were recorded for this clone. The chain links TRBV25-1 to TRBJ1-6, with TRBD1 as a possible D gene (6 bases). V was shortened by 2 bases and J by 9 bases, with 17 bases between the two germline ends. This CDR3 contains 16 residues. Germline V gives CDR1 MGHDK, CDR2 SYGVNS. The CDR3 here is CASSEPMAGVVSPLHF. CDR3 nucleotide sequence: TGTGCCAGCAGTGAACCGATGGCAGGGGTTGTTTCACCCCTCCACTTT.